The 21 T cell receptor beta chains below all came from one sample that was sequenced in a study of blood T cell repertoires in COVID-19. Repertoires were generated with immunoSEQ multiplex PCR, while TCRdb's copy carries only in-frame clones and drops some. The data show 180,000 or so clones, 70% to 85% seen once. Sequences were obtained from peripheral blood. These receptors came from a woman at least 80 years old with acute or convalescent COVID-19.

The chain carries TRBV7-8 and TRBJ2-1; weak D call: TRBD1 (5 bases). The CDR3 spans 15 residues. Germline V lookup: CDR1 SGHVS, CDR2 FQNEAQ. Trimming took 5 bases from V and 1 from J, leaving 12 bases between them. The CDR3 spells CASSRAQGSYNEQFF. In nucleotides, the CDR3 is TGTGCCAGCAGCAGGGCCCAGGGTTCCTACAATGAGCAGTTCTTC.

This chain connects TRBV9 to TRBJ1-2; D remains ambiguous. The CDR3 is 12 residues long. V lost 4 bases and J 3 bases, leaving 7 bases between the germline ends. The germline V gene encodes CDR1 SGDLS and CDR2 YYNGEE. The chain's CDR3 is CASSRGHYGYTF. CDR3 nucleotide sequence: TGTGCCAGCAGCAGAGGGCACTATGGCTACACCTTC. Supplemented by reference TRBV9 and TRBJ1-2, the full variable domain reads DSGVTQTPKHLITATGQRVTLRCSPRSGDLSVYWYQQSLDQGLQFLIQYYNGEERAKGNILERFSAQQFPDLHSELNLSSLELGDSALYFCASSRGHYGYTFGSGTRLTVV.

The J gene is TRBJ1-2, the V gene TRBV27, with 7 positions matching TRBD1. The J segment lost 4 bases and the V segment lost 4 bases, leaving 6 bases of the junction unmatched. This CDR3 has 14 amino acids. The V gene's germline CDR1 is MNHEY and CDR2 SMNVEV (reference sequence). The CDR3 region is CASSYDREFYGYTF. The CDR3 coding sequence is TGTGCCAGCAGTTACGACAGGGAATTCTATGGCTACACCTTC.

The rearrangement joins TRBV6-1 to TRBJ1-6; 10 nucleotides match TRBD1. Germline V gene lookup returns CDR1 MNHNS and CDR2 SASEGT. Trimming took 2 bases from V and 9 from J; bases not matched to a gene: 4. This CDR3 comprises 15 residues. CDR3 nucleotides: TGTGCCAGCAGTGAACTCGACAGGGGGCGTTCACCCCTCCACTTT. Encoded protein: CASSELDRGRSPLHF.

The rearrangement uses TRBV6-5 and TRBJ1-1; 8 bases fit TRBD1. Looked up from germline, CDR1 is MNHEY and CDR2 is SVGAGI. J gave up 7 bases and V 3 bases, and 13 bases lay outside the gene matches. This CDR3 has 16 residues. CDR3 nucleotide sequence: TGTGCCAGCAGTTATACCCAGGGGGCGCCGGGGGTTGAAGCTTTCTTT. This codes for CASSYTQGAPGVEAFF.

The rearrangement joins TRBV7-2 to TRBJ2-1; 7 nucleotides line up with TRBD1. This CDR3 is 16 amino acids long. The germline CDR1 and CDR2 sequences are SGHTA and FQGNSA. J lost 4 bases, V lost 1 base, and 7 bases had no gene match. DNA for the CDR3: TGTGCCAGCAGCTTAGGTGGACAGGTTCCATACAATGAGCAGTTCTTC. Translated: CASSLGGQVPYNEQFF.

The J gene is TRBJ2-3, the V gene TRBV20-1; 9 bases map to TRBD2. CDR3 length: 15 residues. Germline lookup yields CDR1 DFQATT and CDR2 SNEGSKA (reference sequence). J was trimmed by 6 bases and V by 3 bases; bases with no gene match: 10. This CDR3 is CSASLERGAGDTQYF. The CDR3, as DNA: TGCAGTGCTAGTCTGGAGCGGGGGGCCGGGGATACGCAGTATTTT.

The chain joins TRBV4-2 to TRBJ2-7; 7 nucleotides match TRBD1. Per germline, CDR1 LGHNA and CDR2 YNFKEQ. The CDR3 consists of 15 residues. The ends lost 5 bases at V and 0 bases at J; junction bases unmatched: 7. The CDR3 nucleotides read TGTGCCAGCAGCTCTGCAGGGGGAAACTCCTACGAGCAGTACTTC. Amino acids: CASSSAGGNSYEQYF.

This chain connects TRBV19 to TRBJ2-1; 10 bases are a match to TRBD2. The CDR3 length is 16 residues. Germline CDR1 LNHDA, CDR2 SQIVND (reference sequence). The V and J ends lost 4 bases and 2 bases, in that order; junction bases with no gene match: 5. In nucleotides, the CDR3 is TGTGCCAGTAGTACCGGACTAGCGGCTCCCTACAATGAGCAGTTCTTC. It encodes CASSTGLAAPYNEQFF.

The rearrangement uses TRBV12-3 or TRBV12-4 and TRBJ2-3, with D perhaps matching TRBD2 (5 bases). V was cut by 6 bases and J by 1 base, with 8 bases left in between. The CDR3 is made up of 13 amino acids. The CDR3 region has the DNA TGTGCCAGCAGGATCGGGGGCACAGATACGCAGTATTTT. Amino acid sequence: CASRIGGTDTQYF.

This clone appeared a few times. The rearrangement links TRBV5-1 to TRBJ1-2; 7 positions match TRBD1. J lost 4 bases, V lost 2 bases, and 8 bases had no gene match. CDR1 and CDR2 (germline): SGHRS, YFSETQ. There are 15 residues in the CDR3. Here the CDR3 DNA reads TGCGCCAGCAGCTTCGAGGGGGCCCAGGGCTATGGCTACACCTTC. Amino acids: CASSFEGAQGYGYTF.

V usage is TRBV12-5 and J usage is TRBJ1-5; perhaps TRBD1 as D (5 bases). Trimming left V 6 bases short and J 5 bases short, with 14 bases between. The V gene's germline CDR1 is LGHNT and CDR2 FRNRAP. The CDR3 covers 14 residues. The CDR3 coding sequence is TGTGCTAGTGGCCCTCGACAGTCGGATCAGCCCCAGCATTTT. This translates into CASGPRQSDQPQHF.

The CDR3 reads CASSESALANYGYTF. The CDR3 DNA follows: TGTGCCAGCTCAGAGTCTGCCCTAGCTAACTATGGCTACACCTTC. The chain has TRBV18 and TRBJ1-2; D is uncertain. The CDR3 contains 15 residues. CDR1 and CDR2 (germline): KGHSH, LQKENI. V was shortened by 5 bases and J by 0 bases, with 13 bases between the two germline ends.

The gene calls are TRBV5-1 and TRBJ1-1; D unresolved. The CDR3 runs 14 residues. CDR1 and CDR2 from the germline V gene are SGHRS and YFSETQ. Trimming removed 0 bases from V and 5 bases from J, with 11 bases in between. The CDR3 loop reads CASSLDEGWTEAFF. For the CDR3, the DNA is TGCGCCAGCAGCTTGGATGAGGGCTGGACTGAAGCTTTCTTT.

CDR3 amino acids: CSVRESGANVLTF. The CDR3 bases are TGCAGCGTTCGGGAATCTGGGGCCAACGTCCTGACTTTC. The chain links TRBV29-1 to TRBJ2-6, with a possible D match to TRBD2 (5 bases). The V gene's germline CDR1 is SQVTM and CDR2 ANQGSEA. The CDR3 covers 13 residues. The V gene lost 5 bases and the J gene lost 1 base, with 6 bases spanning the gap. Full variable domain (rest looked up from reference TRBV29-1 and TRBJ2-6): SAVISQKPSRDICQRGTSLTIQCQVDSQVTMMFWYRQQPGQSLTLIATANQGSEATYESGFVIDKFPISRPNLTFSTLTVSNMSPEDSSIYLCSVRESGANVLTFGAGSRLTVL.

This clone has just a few counts. The rearrangement uses TRBV29-1 and TRBJ1-2, with TRBD1 matching over 8 bases. Germline V gene sequence: CDR1 SQVTM, CDR2 ANQGSEA. The CDR3 spans 16 residues. J was trimmed by 4 bases and V by 0 bases; bases with no gene match: 10. The CDR3 here is CSVEDPSTGASYGYTF. CDR3 nucleotide sequence: TGCAGCGTTGAAGACCCCTCGACAGGGGCTAGCTATGGCTACACCTTC.

The CDR3 reads CASSWDSAYEQYF. The DNA of the CDR3 is TGCGCCAGCAGCTGGGACAGCGCCTACGAGCAGTACTTC. J is TRBJ2-7 and V is TRBV5-1, with 7 bases matching TRBD1. V trimming: 3 bases; J trimming: 2 bases; junction bases outside the gene matches: 2. Germline assignment: CDR1 SGHRS and CDR2 YFSETQ. This CDR3 has 13 residues.

V usage is TRBV14 and J usage is TRBJ2-5; D is perhaps TRBD2 (5 bases). This CDR3 is 14 amino acids long. Germline assignment: CDR1 SGHDN and CDR2 FVKESK. V was trimmed by 2 bases and J by 1 base, leaving 8 bases between them. CDR3 loop: CASSQWSGQETQYF. CDR3 nucleotide sequence: TGTGCCAGCAGCCAATGGAGCGGCCAAGAGACCCAGTACTTC.

The chain has TRBV30 and TRBJ1-1; D might be TRBD1 (5 bases). This CDR3 is built from 14 residues. The germline V and J ends were trimmed by 2 bases and 6 bases, with 16 bases remaining between them. Germline V gives CDR1 GTSNPN, CDR2 SVGIG (reference sequence). The CDR3 spells CAWSQGISVAEAFF. DNA of the CDR3: TGTGCCTGGAGTCAGGGCATTTCTGTAGCTGAAGCTTTCTTT.

This clone appeared a few times. V gene TRBV14 combines with J gene TRBJ1-1, with 10 positions matching TRBD1. Trimming took 6 bases from V and 8 from J; bases not matched to a gene: 6. This CDR3 is 13 amino acids long. The germline V gene has CDR1 SGHDN and CDR2 FVKESK. This CDR3 is CASRSTGGAEAFF. CDR3 DNA sequence: TGTGCCAGCAGGTCGACAGGGGGCGCGGAAGCTTTCTTT.

The chain has TRBV9 and TRBJ2-3; D unclear. Trimming pared 0 bases from V and 6 bases from J, leaving 8 bases between. Germline V gene data show CDR1 as SGDLS and CDR2 as YYNGEE. The length of the CDR3 is 13 residues. CDR3 sequence reads: CASSVDGPDTQYF. The CDR3 DNA reads as TGTGCCAGCAGCGTAGATGGGCCCGATACGCAGTATTTT.